The rows below give T cell receptor beta chains drawn from one sample of a study of blood T cell repertoires in COVID-19. TCRdb's table, derived via immunoSEQ multiplex PCR, lists solely in-frame clones and lacks some. The sample lists some 200,000 clones; 70% to 90% were seen once. Specimen: peripheral blood. These receptors were collected from a woman under 30 who had recovered from COVID-19. Both conserved end residues are trimmed from each CDR3. Not every row has a clone size; where given, it reads once, few, many or a size class.

CDR3 | size | J | V
SAQTGTVGIQY | NA | TRBJ2-4 | TRBV29-1
ASSLTENTEAF | NA | TRBJ1-1 | TRBV27
AIRSTGNMNTEAF | NA | TRBJ1-1 | TRBV10-3
ASSSDSRDGYT | once | TRBJ1-2 | TRBV7-9
AWASRSGYT | NA | TRBJ1-2 | TRBV30
ASGPGQGYTGELF | NA | TRBJ2-2 | TRBV12-5
ASSIARSNTEAF | few | TRBJ1-1 | TRBV19
ASRLLPGQGYGYT | NA | TRBJ1-2 | TRBV5-1
ASSTNGDRNTEAF | NA | TRBJ1-1 | TRBV5-1
ASSRGRDTGELF | NA | TRBJ2-2 | TRBV7-3